These 29 T cell receptor beta chains were all obtained from the same sample, sequenced in a study of blood T cell repertoires in COVID-19. The repertoire was sequenced with immunoSEQ multiplex PCR; TCRdb's copy has only in-frame clones and lacks some. The sample has approximately 230,000 clones, roughly four fifths seen once. The sample taken for sequencing was peripheral blood. These TCRs come from a man older than 75 with acute or convalescent COVID-19.

The rearrangement links TRBV6-5 to TRBJ2-3; 7 bases fit TRBD2. V was pared by 2 bases and J by 2 bases, with 7 bases of the junction left unmatched. Germline V gene data show CDR1 as MNHEY and CDR2 as SVGAGI. The CDR3 runs 16 residues. The CDR3 DNA follows: TGTGCCAGCAGTTACCATCGGACTAGGGACACAGATACGCAGTATTTT. Translated, it gives CASSYHRTRDTDTQYF.

The V gene is TRBV19, the J gene TRBJ1-6, with TRBD1 identical over 8 bases. Germline V gene sequence: CDR1 LNHDA, CDR2 SQIVND (reference sequence). V gave up 5 bases and J gave up 7 bases; unmatched junction bases: 13. This CDR3 spans 17 amino acids. The CDR3 nucleotides are TGTGCCAGTAGTCCCCCAAGGCAGGGGGCAGGCAATTCACCCCTCCACTTT. Translation gives CASSPPRQGAGNSPLHF.

The chain uses TRBV27 and TRBJ2-7; 11 positions match TRBD1. Germline loops: CDR1 MNHEY, CDR2 SMNVEV (reference sequence). This CDR3 comprises 16 residues. Trimming cost V 2 bases and J 7 bases; bases outside gene matches: 10. This CDR3 is CASSLTIRTGGWEQYF. In nucleotides, the CDR3 is TGTGCCAGCAGTTTAACCATTCGGACAGGGGGCTGGGAGCAGTACTTC.

The chain uses TRBV6-5 and TRBJ1-2; D is possibly TRBD1 (6 bases). Trimming removed 4 bases from V and 7 bases from J, with 7 bases in between. Germline V gene lookup returns CDR1 MNHEY and CDR2 SVGAGI. The CDR3 loop spans 11 amino acids. The CDR3 DNA is TGTGCCAGCAGTTTACAGGGTGGCTACACCTTC. Its translation is CASSLQGGYTF.

J is TRBJ2-7 and V is TRBV29-1; TRBD2 matches 9 bases. The CDR3 length is 12 residues. CDR1 is SQVTM, CDR2 ANQGSEA, per germline. After removal of 5 bases from V and 7 bases from J, the junction contained 6 bases not matched to a gene. The CDR3 spells CSVLAGAEEQYF. CDR3 DNA: TGCAGCGTTTTAGCGGGAGCAGAGGAGCAGTACTTC.

The chain carries TRBV14 and TRBJ2-7, with TRBD1 matching over 7 bases. V trimming: 4 bases; J trimming: 4 bases; junction bases outside the gene matches: 13. Germline V gene data show CDR1 as SGHDN and CDR2 as FVKESK. This CDR3 is 16 amino acids long. CDR3 in amino acids: CASSPQTGVRTYEQYF. CDR3 in DNA: TGTGCCAGCAGCCCACAAACAGGGGTCAGGACTTACGAGCAGTACTTC.

The chain employs TRBV2 and TRBJ2-7; 8 positions agree with TRBD1. The junction had 13 bases not matched to a gene; V was cut back by 6 bases and J by 9 bases. The germline V gene has CDR1 SNHLY and CDR2 FYNNEI. CDR3 length equals 14 residues. This chain's CDR3 is CASSPGQDIYRQYF. The CDR3 region has the DNA TGTGCCAGCAGCCCGGGACAGGACATTTACAGGCAGTACTTC. The full variable domain, completed using reference TRBV2 and TRBJ2-7, is EPEVTQTPSHQVTQMGQEVILRCVPISNHLYFYWYRQILGQKVEFLVSFYNNEISEKSEIFDDQFSVERPDGSNFTLKIRSTKLEDSAMYFCASSPGQDIYRQYFGPGTRLTVT.

V gene TRBV7-3 combines with J gene TRBJ2-3; 10 nucleotides line up with TRBD2. This CDR3 has 17 residues. V gave up 1 base and J gave up 3 bases; unmatched junction bases: 7. From germline, CDR1 is SGHTA and CDR2 FQGTGA. The CDR3 nucleotides are TGTGCCAGCAGCTTAAAGGGTCCTAGCGGGAGTACAGATACGCAGTATTTT. This encodes CASSLKGPSGSTDTQYF.

The V and J genes are TRBV19 and TRBJ2-6; D remains unclear. Germline V gives CDR1 LNHDA, CDR2 SQIVND (reference sequence). CDR3 length: 15 amino acids. The germline V and J ends were trimmed by 6 bases and 0 bases, with 9 bases remaining between them. CDR3 coding DNA: TGTGCCAGTAGCTTAGAACTCTCTGGGGCCAACGTCCTGACTTTC. It encodes CASSLELSGANVLTF.

The chain is built from TRBV30 and TRBJ2-6; D call uncertain. CDR3 size: 18 residues. Germline V lookup: CDR1 GTSNPN, CDR2 SVGIG (reference sequence). V was cut by 0 bases and J by 4 bases, with 19 bases left in between. This chain's CDR3 is CAWSVQGAAVAGANVLTF. The CDR3 nucleotides read TGTGCCTGGAGTGTACAAGGTGCGGCCGTGGCGGGGGCCAACGTCCTGACTTTC.

The rearrangement joins TRBV18 to TRBJ1-1, with 10 bases lining up with TRBD1. Germline V CDR1 and CDR2: KGHSH, LQKENI. V shed 3 bases and J 5 bases; nucleotides not matched to a gene: 6. The CDR3 loop spans 15 amino acids. The CDR3 DNA follows: TGTGCCAGCTCACCTGGGGACAGGGGAAGTACTGAAGCTTTCTTT. Protein: CASSPGDRGSTEAFF.

The V call is TRBV7-9, the J call TRBJ2-2, with 9 bases lining up with TRBD1. Germline CDR1 SEHNR, CDR2 FQNEAQ (reference sequence). There are 16 residues in the CDR3. The V segment lost 6 bases and the J segment 6 bases; nucleotides outside the gene matches: 11. CDR3 in amino acids: CASSPRRTGDAGELFF. CDR3 bases: TGTGCCAGCAGTCCTCGTCGGACAGGGGACGCCGGGGAGCTGTTTTTT.

This chain uses TRBV7-9 with TRBJ2-3; TRBD2 aligns across 10 bases. J was trimmed by 4 bases and V by 5 bases; bases with no gene match: 3. Germline values: CDR1 SEHNR, CDR2 FQNEAQ (reference sequence). This CDR3 contains 14 residues. The CDR3 DNA reads as TGTGCCAGCAGCCCGGGACTAGCGTCAGATACGCAGTATTTT. It yields the protein CASSPGLASDTQYF.

V is TRBV9 and J is TRBJ2-3; 11 bases map to TRBD2. This CDR3 is 18 amino acids long. V lost 2 bases, J lost 3 bases, and 11 bases stayed unmatched. Germline loops: CDR1 SGDLS, CDR2 YYNGEE. The CDR3 DNA is TGTGCCAGCAGCGTTATCTCTAGCGGGAGGTGGGGAACAGATACGCAGTATTTT. Its translation: CASSVISSGRWGTDTQYF.

This clone appeared a single time. V and J are TRBV10-3 and TRBJ2-7, with D perhaps matching TRBD1 (5 bases). Germline CDR1 is ENHRY and CDR2 is SYGVKD. Trimming left V 6 bases short and J 0 bases short, with 21 bases between. The CDR3 covers 17 residues. The CDR3, as DNA: TGTGCCATCAGGGACACCCATGGACGGCTAGGCTCCTACGAGCAGTACTTC. This sequence encodes CAIRDTHGRLGSYEQYF.

The chain joins TRBV5-6 to TRBJ2-3; 8 bases agree with TRBD2. Germline-derived CDR1 and CDR2 are SGHDT and YYEEEE. CDR3 length: 14 amino acids. The V and J ends lost 6 bases and 6 bases, in that order; junction bases with no gene match: 9. The DNA of the CDR3 is TGTGCCAGCATTACTAGCGGACCGACGGATACGCAGTATTTT. Its translation: CASITSGPTDTQYF.

This clone was seen only a few times. The chain uses TRBV23-1 and TRBJ1-1; D is possibly TRBD1 (5 bases). TRBV23-1 is an ORF; its function is uncertain. Trimming stripped 2 bases from V and 0 bases from J, with 7 bases between. This CDR3 has 14 amino acids. The DNA for the CDR3 is TGCGCCAGCAGTCAAGGACACTTGAACACTGAAGCTTTCTTT. This translates into CASSQGHLNTEAFF.

J is TRBJ1-1 and V is TRBV30; no reliable D call. CDR3 length: 15 residues. The germline V gene encodes CDR1 GTSNPN and CDR2 SVGIG (reference sequence). Trimming removed 2 bases from V and 3 bases from J, with 16 bases in between. CDR3 DNA sequence: TGTGCCTGGAGTAGGCCCATATTGAGGGACACTGAAGCTTTCTTT. Protein product: CAWSRPILRDTEAFF.

This clone was observed a handful of times. The chain has TRBV28 and TRBJ2-2; maybe TRBD1 (6 bases). Germline V lookup: CDR1 MDHEN, CDR2 SYDVKM. V was pared by 2 bases and J by 1 base, with 14 bases between. This CDR3 comprises 17 residues. The CDR3 protein is CASSLALGQKNTGELFF. In DNA, the CDR3 is TGTGCCAGCAGTTTAGCCCTCGGACAGAAGAACACCGGGGAGCTGTTTTTT.

This chain connects TRBV4-2 to TRBJ1-2; 12 nucleotides agree with TRBD1. The trim removed 6 bases at V and 6 bases at J, leaving 14 bases unmatched. The CDR3 extends over 17 amino acids. The germline V gene has CDR1 LGHNA and CDR2 YNFKEQ. Here the CDR3 reads CASSLTGTGGARNGYTF. CDR3 nucleotide sequence: TGTGCCAGCAGTCTTACCGGGACAGGGGGCGCAAGAAATGGCTACACCTTC.

V and J are TRBV30 and TRBJ1-2, with D hard to call. Trimming removed 5 bases at V and 0 bases at J, with 13 bases between. The CDR3 runs 14 residues. CDR1 GTSNPN and CDR2 SVGIG come from the germline V gene (reference sequence). Here the CDR3 reads CAWAGVPSNYGYTF. CDR3 nucleotides: TGTGCCTGGGCGGGAGTGCCCTCTAACTATGGCTACACCTTC.

V and J are TRBV7-8 and TRBJ2-1; perhaps TRBD2 as D (5 bases). The V end was cut by 1 base, the J end by 7 bases, with 8 bases between. The length of the CDR3 is 13 residues. Germline V lookup: CDR1 SGHVS, CDR2 FQNEAQ. The CDR3 region has the DNA TGTGCCAGCAGCTTAGTACGGGGAAATGAGCAGTTCTTC. It specifies CASSLVRGNEQFF.

J is TRBJ2-7 and V is TRBV27, with 7 bases identical to TRBD1. The length of the CDR3 is 17 residues. V lost 3 bases to trimming and J lost 2 bases; unmatched junction nucleotides: 13. CDR1 and CDR2 from the germline V gene are MNHEY and SMNVEV (reference sequence). The CDR3 loop reads CASSFLISGTDPYEQYF. The CDR3 DNA reads as TGTGCCAGCAGTTTCCTTATCTCCGGGACAGACCCCTACGAGCAGTACTTC.

This clone was seen once. V is TRBV9 and J is TRBJ2-5, with TRBD1 matching over 7 bases. Germline trimming cut 6 bases from V and 4 bases from J; bases unmatched to any gene: 3. CDR1 SGDLS and CDR2 YYNGEE come from the germline V gene. The CDR3 runs to 12 residues. The CDR3 sequence: CASNSGGETQYF. The CDR3 region has the DNA TGTGCCAGCAACTCAGGGGGAGAGACCCAGTACTTC. Together with reference TRBV9 and TRBJ2-5, the CDR3 gives the full variable domain: DSGVTQTPKHLITATGQRVTLRCSPRSGDLSVYWYQQSLDQGLQFLIQYYNGEERAKGNILERFSAQQFPDLHSELNLSSLELGDSALYFCASNSGGETQYFGPGTRLLVL.

The table lists this clone with a few counts. The rearrangement joins TRBV5-1 to TRBJ1-5; a weak D match, TRBD1 (6 bases). The ends were cut back, 0 bases at V and 0 bases at J, with 19 bases in the middle. The CDR3 consists of 19 residues. Germline V lookup: CDR1 SGHRS, CDR2 YFSETQ. DNA for the CDR3: TGCGCCAGCAGCTTGGCTGGACAGCCGACCCTTTCTAGCAATCAGCCCCAGCATTTT. Residues: CASSLAGQPTLSSNQPQHF.

The V call is TRBV9, the J call TRBJ1-5, with 7 bases aligning to TRBD1. Germline trimming cut 0 bases from V and 6 bases from J; bases unmatched to any gene: 9. CDR3 length equals 16 residues. Germline V CDR1 and CDR2: SGDLS, YYNGEE. The CDR3 region has the DNA TGTGCCAGCAGCGTAGGACCAGGGGGGCCCCGTCAGCCCCAGCATTTT. Encoded protein: CASSVGPGGPRQPQHF.

The table lists this clone with a count of one. This chain connects TRBV7-2 to TRBJ2-1; 7 positions agree with TRBD2. The V gene end was trimmed by 4 bases and the J gene end by 5 bases; junction bases not matched to a gene: 5. The CDR3 consists of 14 residues. Germline CDR1 SGHTA, CDR2 FQGNSA. In nucleotides, the CDR3 is TGTGCCAGCAGCTATGGGCGGGAGAACAATGAGCAGTTCTTC. It is translated as CASSYGRENNEQFF.

The chain employs TRBV28 and TRBJ1-1, with D hard to call. Germline assignment: CDR1 MDHEN and CDR2 SYDVKM. Trimming pared 3 bases from V and 1 base from J, leaving 9 bases between. There are 14 residues in the CDR3. The CDR3 loop reads CASSFPAGNTEAFF. The CDR3, as DNA: TGTGCCAGCAGTTTCCCGGCAGGGAACACTGAAGCTTTCTTT. The whole variable domain, remainder taken from reference TRBV28 and TRBJ1-1, is DVKVTQSSRYLVKRTGEKVFLECVQDMDHENMFWYRQDPGLGLRLIYFSYDVKMKEKGDIPEGYSVSREKKERFSLILESASTNQTSMYLCASSFPAGNTEAFFGQGTRLTVV.

The table lists this clone with a count of one. The J gene is TRBJ1-2, the V gene TRBV7-2, with D maybe TRBD1 (6 bases). Germline CDR1 and CDR2: SGHTA and FQGNSA. This CDR3 comprises 12 residues. The V end was cut by 5 bases, the J end by 8 bases, with 12 bases between. CDR3 nucleotides: TGTGCCAGCAGCCTGCGGGGGCTCGGCTACACCTTC. This encodes CASSLRGLGYTF.